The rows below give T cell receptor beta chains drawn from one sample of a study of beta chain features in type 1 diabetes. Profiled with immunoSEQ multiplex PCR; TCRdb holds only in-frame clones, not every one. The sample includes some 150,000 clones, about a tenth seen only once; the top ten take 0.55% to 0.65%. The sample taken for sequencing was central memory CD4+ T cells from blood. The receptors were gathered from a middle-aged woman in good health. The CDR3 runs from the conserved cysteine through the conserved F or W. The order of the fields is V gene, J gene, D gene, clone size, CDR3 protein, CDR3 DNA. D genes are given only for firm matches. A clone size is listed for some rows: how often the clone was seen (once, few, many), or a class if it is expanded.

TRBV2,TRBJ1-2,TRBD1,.,CASTRDRVDLNYGYTF,TGTGCCAGCACCCGGGACAGGGTTGATCTTAACTATGGCTACACCTTC
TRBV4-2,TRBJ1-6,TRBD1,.,CASSQKQGAGNSPLHF,TGTGCCAGCAGCCAAAAACAGGGGGCAGGTAATTCACCCCTCCACTTT
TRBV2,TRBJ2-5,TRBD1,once,CASRRAGGLETQYF,TGTGCCAGCAGGAGGGCAGGGGGCTTGGAGACCCAGTACTTC
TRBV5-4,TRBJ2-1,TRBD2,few,CASSRRTSGDTEQFF,TGTGCCAGCAGCCGCCGGACTAGCGGGGACACTGAGCAGTTCTTC
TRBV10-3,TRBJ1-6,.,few,CAISEDNYNSPLHF,TGTGCCATCAGTGAGGACAACTATAATTCACCCCTCCACTTT
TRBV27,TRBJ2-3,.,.,CASSPTGERTDTQYF,TGTGCCAGCAGCCCTACGGGGGAACGCACAGATACGCAGTATTTT
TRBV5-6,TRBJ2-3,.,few,CASSLETGTDTQYF,TGTGCCAGCAGCTTGGAGACAGGCACAGATACGCAGTATTTT
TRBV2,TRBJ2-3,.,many,CASSYTDTQYF,TGTGCCAGCAGTTACACAGATACGCAGTATTTT
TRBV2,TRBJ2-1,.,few,CASGDKYNEQFF,TGTGCCAGCGGGGACAAGTACAATGAGCAGTTCTTC
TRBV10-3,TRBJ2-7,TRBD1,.,CAIRGTGYEQYF,TGTGCCATCAGGGGGACAGGCTACGAGCAGTACTTC
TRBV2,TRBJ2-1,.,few,CASMGEGNEQFF,TGTGCCAGCATGGGAGAGGGCAATGAGCAGTTCTTC
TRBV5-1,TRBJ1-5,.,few,CASSFGTGNQPQHF,TGCGCCAGCAGCTTCGGTACAGGGAATCAGCCCCAGCATTTT
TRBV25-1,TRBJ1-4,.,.,CASGAGRATNEKLFF,TGTGCCAGCGGGGCAGGGAGGGCAACTAATGAAAAACTGTTTTTT
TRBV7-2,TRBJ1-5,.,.,CASSLAGGDGNQPQHF,TGTGCCAGCAGCTTAGCCGGGGGGGACGGAAATCAGCCCCAGCATTTT
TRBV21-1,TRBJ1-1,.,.,CASSKSTDTSNTEAFF,TGTGCCAGCAGCAAATCGACGGACACATCGAACACTGAAGCTTTCTTT
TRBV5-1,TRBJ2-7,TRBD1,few,CASSRAGTGTYEQYF,TGCGCCAGCAGCCGCGCCGGGACAGGAACCTACGAGCAGTACTTC
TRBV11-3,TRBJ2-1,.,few,CASSVISGLYNEQFF,TGTGCCAGCAGCGTGATAAGCGGACTATACAATGAGCAGTTCTTC
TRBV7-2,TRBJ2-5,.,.,CASSLTGGAGETQYF,TGTGCCAGCAGCTTAACTGGGGGGGCAGGAGAGACCCAGTACTTC
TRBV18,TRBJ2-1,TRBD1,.,CASSPPKGTAAGNEQFF,TGTGCCAGCTCACCACCGAAGGGGACAGCTGCCGGCAATGAGCAGTTCTTC
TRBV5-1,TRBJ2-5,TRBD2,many,CASSLSGEYQETQYF,TGCGCCAGCAGCTTGAGCGGGGAGTACCAAGAGACCCAGTACTTC
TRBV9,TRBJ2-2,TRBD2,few,CASSVGTSRVTGGELFF,TGTGCCAGCAGCGTAGGGACTAGCCGCGTAACGGGCGGGGAGCTGTTTTTT
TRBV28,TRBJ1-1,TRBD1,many,CASSRQGQNTEAFF,TGTGCCAGCAGCCGACAGGGACAGAACACTGAAGCTTTCTTT
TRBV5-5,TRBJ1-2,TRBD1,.,CASSWDGQGAGYTF,TGTGCCAGCAGCTGGGATGGACAGGGTGCTGGCTACACCTTC
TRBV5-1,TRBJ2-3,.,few,CASSLGSRVADTQYF,TGCGCCAGCAGCTTGGGCTCGCGTGTGGCAGATACGCAGTATTTT
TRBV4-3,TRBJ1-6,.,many,CASSQDIGVSPLHF,TGCGCCAGCAGCCAAGATATAGGGGTTTCACCCCTCCACTTT
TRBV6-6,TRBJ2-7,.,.,CASSPQVEQYF,TGTGCCAGCAGTCCGCAGGTCGAGCAGTACTTC
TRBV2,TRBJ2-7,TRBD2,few,CASSPGLAALNEF,TGTGCCAGCAGCCCCGGACTAGCGGCCCTCAACGAGTTC